Shown below are 13 T cell receptor beta chains from a single sample sequenced in a study of T cells in Graves' hyperthyroidism and ophthalmopathy. Authors of the study amplified TCR beta CDR3 regions from RNA transcripts. Primed by the HTBI set, a first-round RT-PCR was run on the TCR CDR3. From the multiplex PCR reads, TCRdb called clonotypes with MiXCR, one entry per CDR3 protein. This table has around 340,000 distinct CDR3 sequences, 15% to 20% appearing once. The sequenced sample was blood. The receptors stem from a woman aged 50 to 60 with Graves' hyperthyroidism.

This clonotype was detected a few times. The V gene is TRBV20-1, the J gene TRBJ1-3; TRBD1 agrees at 8 bases. Germline V CDR1 and CDR2: DFQATT, SNEGSKA (reference sequence). The CDR3 length is 15 residues. V trimming: 1 base; J trimming: 8 bases; junction bases outside the gene matches: 10. The CDR3: CSARARDRTVDTIYF. CDR3 DNA sequence: TGCAGTGCTAGAGCCCGGGACAGGACTGTTGACACCATATATTTT.

This clonotype was found many times. The J gene is TRBJ2-1, the V gene TRBV6-1; D remains unclear. V was shortened by 0 bases and J by 7 bases, with 7 bases between the two germline ends. Germline values: CDR1 MNHNS, CDR2 SASEGT. The CDR3 has 13 amino acids. The CDR3 protein is CASSEATVNEQFF. The CDR3 DNA follows: TGTGCCAGCAGTGAAGCCACCGTAAATGAGCAGTTCTTC.

This chain uses TRBV28 with TRBJ1-2, with a weak D call TRBD1 (5 bases). Trimming pared 6 bases from V and 1 base from J, leaving 9 bases between. Germline V gene lookup returns CDR1 MDHEN and CDR2 SYDVKM. This CDR3 is built from 13 residues. CDR3 sequence: CASRRQSNYGYTF. The CDR3 region has the DNA TGTGCCAGCAGAAGACAGAGTAACTATGGCTACACCTTC.

The chain links TRBV19 to TRBJ1-1; 10 nucleotides match TRBD1. With 4 bases clipped from V and 3 bases from J, the junction kept 2 bases outside the gene matches. The CDR3 loop spans 14 amino acids. Germline CDR1 is LNHDA and CDR2 is SQIVND (reference sequence). The CDR3 DNA reads as TGTGCCAGTAGTACGGGACAGGGGTACACTGAAGCTTTCTTT. This sequence encodes CASSTGQGYTEAFF.

Details on this clonotype: A junction boundary mismatches the germline segment, possibly from a read error. The chain has TRBV2 and TRBJ2-7; no clear D gene. The germline V gene has CDR1 SNHLY and CDR2 FYNNEI. The CDR3 extends over 16 amino acids. CDR3 DNA sequence: TGTGCCAGCGCTCCCCCAACGGCAGGAGAAGATTACGGGCAGTACTTC. Amino acid sequence: CASAPPTAGEDYGQYF.

A remark on this clonotype: This may stem from a read error, because a much larger clone lies one nucleotide away. J is TRBJ2-1 and V is TRBV18; 8 bases are shared with TRBD2. Per germline, CDR1 KGHSH and CDR2 LQKENI. The CDR3 covers 18 residues. CDR3 sequence (DNA): TGTGCCAGCTCACCGGTGTACGCGGGGGGCCAGAGATACAATGGGCAGTTCTTC. Amino acids: CASSPVYAGGQRYNGQFF. The full variable domain, rest sourced from reference TRBV18 and TRBJ2-1, is NAGVMQNPRHLVRRRGQEARLRCSPMKGHSHVYWYRQLPEEGLKFMVYLQKENIIDESGMPKERFSAEFPKEGPSILRIQQVVRGDSAAYFCASSPVYAGGQRYNGQFFGPGTRLTVL.

In this sample, this clonotype turned up a few times. J is TRBJ1-1 and V is TRBV29-1; the D is unclear. The germline V gene has CDR1 SQVTM and CDR2 ANQGSEA. CDR3 length: 13 residues. V gave up 3 bases and J gave up 1 base, with 9 bases separating them. The CDR3 loop is CSVDGITNTEAFF. As DNA, the CDR3 is TGCAGCGTTGACGGGATTACGAACACTGAAGCTTTCTTT. Filled out from reference TRBV29-1 and TRBJ1-1, the complete variable domain reads SAVISQKPSRDICQRGTSLTIQCQVDSQVTMMFWYRQQPGQSLTLIATANQGSEATYESGFVIDKFPISRPNLTFSTLTVSNMSPEDSSIYLCSVDGITNTEAFFGQGTRLTVV.

This clonotype has ten or more counts. This chain uses TRBV5-5 with TRBJ2-1; 7 bases are shared with TRBD1. The CDR3 is made up of 16 amino acids. Germline V gives CDR1 SGHKS, CDR2 YYEKEE (reference sequence). V dropped 4 bases and J dropped 8; count of bases not matched to a gene: 15. The CDR3 coding sequence is TGTGCCAGCAGCCCGTCCCGGGGACAGTTTGGATATGAGCAGTTCTTC. Its protein is CASSPSRGQFGYEQFF. The complete variable domain, with remaining parts taken from reference TRBV5-5 and TRBJ2-1, reads DAGVTQSPTHLIKTRGQQVTLRCSPISGHKSVSWYQQVLGQGPQFIFQYYEKEERGRGNFPDRFSARQFPNYSSELNVNALLLGDSALYLCASSPSRGQFGYEQFFGPGTRLTVL.

This clonotype was counted a few times. The chain couples TRBV19 to TRBJ2-3, with 8 bases that match TRBD1. The ends lost 5 bases at V and 3 bases at J; junction bases unmatched: 7. The CDR3 consists of 15 residues. Germline-derived CDR1 and CDR2 are LNHDA and SQIVND (reference sequence). Here the CDR3 DNA reads TGTGCCAGTAGTGAAAGGACAGGGCAGACAGATACGCAGTATTTT. Translating it yields CASSERTGQTDTQYF.

This clonotype was recorded many times. The V gene is TRBV12-3 or TRBV12-4, the J gene TRBJ2-5, with D hard to call. The CDR3 sequence is 11 residues long. Trimming shortened V by 6 bases and J by 8 bases, and 10 bases separated the two germline ends. The CDR3 DNA reads TGTGCCAGCAGCCGCCTTAAAACCCAGTACTTC. It specifies CASSRLKTQYF.

This clonotype was counted at least ten times. The gene calls are TRBV2 and TRBJ1-5; no firm D call. V gave up 2 bases and J gave up 4 bases, with 12 bases separating them. The CDR3 is made up of 15 amino acids. Germline lookup yields CDR1 SNHLY and CDR2 FYNNEI. CDR3 sequence: CASSERAAPNQPQHF. DNA of the CDR3: TGTGCCAGCAGTGAAAGGGCTGCCCCGAATCAGCCCCAGCATTTT.

This clonotype was seen many times. The chain recombines TRBV5-1 with TRBJ2-7, with D perhaps assigned TRBD1 or TRBD2 (5 bases each). Trimming took off 0 bases at V and 0 bases at J, with 10 bases between the two ends. Germline loops: CDR1 SGHRS, CDR2 YFSETQ. This CDR3 spans 15 amino acids. CDR3 loop: CASSLAGTSSYEQYF. The CDR3 DNA is TGCGCCAGCAGCTTGGCCGGGACCTCCTCCTACGAGCAGTACTTC.

This clonotype has ten or more counts. The chain carries TRBV27 and TRBJ2-7, with D unclear. Germline CDR1 MNHEY, CDR2 SMNVEV (reference sequence). There are 13 residues in the CDR3. Trimming pared 5 bases from V and 4 bases from J, leaving 12 bases between. CDR3 sequence: CASSPRRGYEQYF. Written as DNA, the CDR3 is TGTGCCAGCAGTCCCCGGCGAGGATACGAGCAGTACTTC.